Given below is one T cell receptor beta chain in context. At the DNA level, this CDR3 is encoded by other sequences in the same sample as well. V shed 3 bases and J shed 2 bases, with 7 bases lying between them. CDR3 length: 13 residues. In germline, CDR1 is KGHSH, CDR2 LQKENI. These data are taken from a study of blood T cell repertoires in COVID-19. Method: immunoSEQ multiplex PCR; TCRdb's copy keeps in-frame clones and lacks some. Counted here are around 150,000 clones, around 90% occurring once; the ten biggest clones make up 10%. The chain combines TRBV18 with TRBJ1-2; D may be TRBD1 (5 bases). The source material was peripheral blood. The receptor's source is a man in his sixties with active or convalescent COVID-19. The DNA for the CDR3 is TGTGCCAGCTCACCGGGGGGAAACTATGGCTACACCTTC. This sequence encodes CASSPGGNYGYTF.